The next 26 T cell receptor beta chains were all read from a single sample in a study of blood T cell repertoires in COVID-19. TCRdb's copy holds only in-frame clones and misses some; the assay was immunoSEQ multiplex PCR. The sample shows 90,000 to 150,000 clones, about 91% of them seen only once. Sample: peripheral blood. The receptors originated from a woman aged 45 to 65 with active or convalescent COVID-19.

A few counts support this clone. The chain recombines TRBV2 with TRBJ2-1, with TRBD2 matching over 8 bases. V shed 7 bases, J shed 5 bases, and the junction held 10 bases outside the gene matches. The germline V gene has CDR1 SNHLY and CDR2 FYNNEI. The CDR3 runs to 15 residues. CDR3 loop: CASIVYPGGNNEQFF. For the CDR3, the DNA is TGTGCCAGCATAGTGTACCCGGGAGGGAACAATGAGCAGTTCTTC. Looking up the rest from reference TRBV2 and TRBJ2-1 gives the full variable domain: EPEVTQTPSHQVTQMGQEVILRCVPISNHLYFYWYRQILGQKVEFLVSFYNNEISEKSEIFDDQFSVERPDGSNFTLKIRSTKLEDSAMYFCASIVYPGGNNEQFFGPGTRLTVL.

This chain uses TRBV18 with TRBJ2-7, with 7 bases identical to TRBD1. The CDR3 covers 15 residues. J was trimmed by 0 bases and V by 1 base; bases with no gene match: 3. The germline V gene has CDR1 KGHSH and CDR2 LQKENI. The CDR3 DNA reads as TGTGCCAGCTCACCACGCCGGGACAGCTCCTACGAGCAGTACTTC. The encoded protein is CASSPRRDSSYEQYF. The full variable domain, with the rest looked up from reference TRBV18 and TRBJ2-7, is NAGVMQNPRHLVRRRGQEARLRCSPMKGHSHVYWYRQLPEEGLKFMVYLQKENIIDESGMPKERFSAEFPKEGPSILRIQQVVRGDSAAYFCASSPRRDSSYEQYFGPGTRLTVT.

The CDR3 DNA is TGTGCCAGCAGTCGGACAGGGACTAACTATGGCTACACCTTC. It translates to CASSRTGTNYGYTF. The chain employs TRBV27 and TRBJ1-2; 8 bases line up with TRBD1. Per the germline V gene, CDR1 is MNHEY and CDR2 is SMNVEV (reference sequence). The CDR3 extends over 14 amino acids. V lost 5 bases and J lost 0; bases outside the gene matches: 2.

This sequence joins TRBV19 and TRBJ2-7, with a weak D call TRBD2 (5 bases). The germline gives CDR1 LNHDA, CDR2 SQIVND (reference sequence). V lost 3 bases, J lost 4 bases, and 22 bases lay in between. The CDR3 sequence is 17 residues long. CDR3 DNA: TGTGCCAGTAGTATTAGTCGGGGATCGCCAGGTCCATACGAGCAGTACTTC. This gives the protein CASSISRGSPGPYEQYF.

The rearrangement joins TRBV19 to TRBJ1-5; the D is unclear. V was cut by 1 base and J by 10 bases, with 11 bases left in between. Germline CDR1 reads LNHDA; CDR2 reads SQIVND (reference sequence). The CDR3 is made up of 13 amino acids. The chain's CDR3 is CASSIAGGGPQHF. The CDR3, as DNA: TGTGCCAGTAGTATAGCGGGAGGAGGTCCCCAGCATTTT. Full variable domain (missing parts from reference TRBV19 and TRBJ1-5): DGGITQSPKYLFRKEGQNVTLSCEQNLNHDAMYWYRQDPGQGLRLIYYSQIVNDFQKGDIAEGYSVSREKKESFPLTVTSAQKNPTAFYLCASSIAGGGPQHFGDGTRLSIL.

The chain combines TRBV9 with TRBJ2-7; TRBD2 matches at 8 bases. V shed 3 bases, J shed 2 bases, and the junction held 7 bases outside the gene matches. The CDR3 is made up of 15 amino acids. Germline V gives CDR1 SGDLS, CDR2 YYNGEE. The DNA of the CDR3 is TGTGCCAGCAGCGAAGGGGTAGCGGGAACCTACGAGCAGTACTTC. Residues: CASSEGVAGTYEQYF.

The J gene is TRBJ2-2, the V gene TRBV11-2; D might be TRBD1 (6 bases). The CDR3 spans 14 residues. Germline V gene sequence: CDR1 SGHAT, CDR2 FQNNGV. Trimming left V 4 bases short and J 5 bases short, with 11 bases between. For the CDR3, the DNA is TGTGCCAGCAGCTCCCGGACAGATACCGGGGAGCTGTTTTTT. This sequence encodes CASSSRTDTGELFF.

CDR3 coding DNA: TGCGCCAGCAGTGCGGGAGTAGGGACAGATACGCAGTATTTT. It yields the protein CASSAGVGTDTQYF. The chain is built from TRBV10-2 and TRBJ2-3; D possibly corresponds to TRBD2 (6 bases). CDR1 is WSHSY and CDR2 is SAAADI in the germline V gene. V was cut by 4 bases and J by 3 bases, with 11 bases left in between. The CDR3 loop spans 14 amino acids.

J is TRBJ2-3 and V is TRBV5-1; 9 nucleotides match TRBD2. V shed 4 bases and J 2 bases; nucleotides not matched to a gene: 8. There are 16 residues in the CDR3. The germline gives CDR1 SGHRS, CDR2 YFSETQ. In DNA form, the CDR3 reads TGCGCCAGCAGCACGAAAGCGGGAGGCTTCACAGATACGCAGTATTTT. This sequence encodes CASSTKAGGFTDTQYF.

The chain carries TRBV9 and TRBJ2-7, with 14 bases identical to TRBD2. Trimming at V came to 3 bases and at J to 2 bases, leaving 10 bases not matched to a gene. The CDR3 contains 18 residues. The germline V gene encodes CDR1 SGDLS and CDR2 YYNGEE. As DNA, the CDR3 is TGTGCCAGCAGCGGGGGGGGACTAGCGGGAGCGTCCCCCTACGAGCAGTACTTC. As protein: CASSGGGLAGASPYEQYF.

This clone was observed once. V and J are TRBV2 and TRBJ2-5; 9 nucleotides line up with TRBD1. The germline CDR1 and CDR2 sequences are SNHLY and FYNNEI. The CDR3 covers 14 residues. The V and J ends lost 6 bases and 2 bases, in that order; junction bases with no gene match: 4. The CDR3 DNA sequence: TGTGCCAGCAGCCGGGACAGGGCTCAAGAGACCCAGTACTTC. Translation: CASSRDRAQETQYF. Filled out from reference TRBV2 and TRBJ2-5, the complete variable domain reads EPEVTQTPSHQVTQMGQEVILRCVPISNHLYFYWYRQILGQKVEFLVSFYNNEISEKSEIFDDQFSVERPDGSNFTLKIRSTKLEDSAMYFCASSRDRAQETQYFGPGTRLLVL.

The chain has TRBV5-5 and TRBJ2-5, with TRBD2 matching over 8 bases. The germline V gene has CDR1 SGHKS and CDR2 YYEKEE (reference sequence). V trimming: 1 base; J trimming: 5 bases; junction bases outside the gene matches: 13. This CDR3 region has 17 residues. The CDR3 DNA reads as TGTGCCAGCAGCTTGACCCTAGGAAGCGGGAGATGGGAGACCCAGTACTTC. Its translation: CASSLTLGSGRWETQYF.

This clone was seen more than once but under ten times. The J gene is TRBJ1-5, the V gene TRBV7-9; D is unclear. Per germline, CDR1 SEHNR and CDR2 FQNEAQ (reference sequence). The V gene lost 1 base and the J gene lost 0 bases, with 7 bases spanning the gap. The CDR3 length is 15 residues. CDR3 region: CASSLENYSNQPQHF. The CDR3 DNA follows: TGTGCCAGCAGCTTAGAAAACTATAGCAATCAGCCCCAGCATTTT.

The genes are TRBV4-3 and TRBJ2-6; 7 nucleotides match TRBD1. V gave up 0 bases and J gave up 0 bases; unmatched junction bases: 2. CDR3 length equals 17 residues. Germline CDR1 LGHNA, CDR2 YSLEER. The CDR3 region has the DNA TGCGCCAGCAGCCAAGATCCAGGGGGCTCTGGGGCCAACGTCCTGACTTTC. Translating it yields CASSQDPGGSGANVLTF.

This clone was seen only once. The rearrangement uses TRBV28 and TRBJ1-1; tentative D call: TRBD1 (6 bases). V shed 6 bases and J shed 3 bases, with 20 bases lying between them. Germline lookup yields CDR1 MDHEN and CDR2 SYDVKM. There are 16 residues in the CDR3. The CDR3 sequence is CASSQVGGDRYTEAFF. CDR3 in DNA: TGTGCCAGCAGCCAGGTAGGGGGGGATCGGTACACTGAAGCTTTCTTT.

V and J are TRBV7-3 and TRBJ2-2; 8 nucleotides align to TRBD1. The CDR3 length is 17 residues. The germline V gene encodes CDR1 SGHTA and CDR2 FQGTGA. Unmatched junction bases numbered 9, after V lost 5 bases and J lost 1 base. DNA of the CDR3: TGTGCCAGCAGCCCCCGAGCAGGGACAGGGAACACCGGGGAGCTGTTTTTT. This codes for CASSPRAGTGNTGELFF.

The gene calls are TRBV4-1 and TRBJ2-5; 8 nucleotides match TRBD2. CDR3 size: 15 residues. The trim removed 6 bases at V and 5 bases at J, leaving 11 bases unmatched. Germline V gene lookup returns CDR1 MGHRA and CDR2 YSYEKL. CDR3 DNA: TGCGCCAGCAGTCGGGACCAATCGGGGGGGGAGACCCAGTACTTC. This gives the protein CASSRDQSGGETQYF.

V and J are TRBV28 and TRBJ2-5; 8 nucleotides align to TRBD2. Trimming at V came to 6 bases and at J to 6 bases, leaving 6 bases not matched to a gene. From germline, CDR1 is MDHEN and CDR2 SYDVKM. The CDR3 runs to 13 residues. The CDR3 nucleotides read TGTGCCAGCAGCGGGGGGGGGCCAAAGACCCAGTACTTC. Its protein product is CASSGGGPKTQYF.

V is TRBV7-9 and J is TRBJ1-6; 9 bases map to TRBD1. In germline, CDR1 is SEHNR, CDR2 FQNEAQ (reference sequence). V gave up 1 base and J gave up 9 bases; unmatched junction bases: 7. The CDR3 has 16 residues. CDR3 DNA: TGTGCCAGCAGCTTAGAGGCTGGGACAGGGATTTCACCCCTCCACTTT. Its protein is CASSLEAGTGISPLHF.

The CDR3 bases are TGTGCCAGCAGCTCCCCGACTAGCGGGACCCTCACCTACGAGCAGTACTTC. Residues: CASSSPTSGTLTYEQYF. The chain joins TRBV7-2 to TRBJ2-7; 11 bases are shared with TRBD2. This CDR3 is built from 17 residues. The trim removed 4 bases at V and 2 bases at J, leaving 10 bases unmatched. CDR1 is SGHTA, CDR2 FQGNSA, per germline.

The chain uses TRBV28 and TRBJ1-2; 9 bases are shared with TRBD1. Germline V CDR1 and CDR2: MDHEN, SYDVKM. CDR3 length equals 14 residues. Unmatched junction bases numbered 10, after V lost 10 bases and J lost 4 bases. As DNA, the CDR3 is TGTGCCACCCTACCTCCGGGACAGGGCTATGGCTACACCTTC. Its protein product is CATLPPGQGYGYTF.

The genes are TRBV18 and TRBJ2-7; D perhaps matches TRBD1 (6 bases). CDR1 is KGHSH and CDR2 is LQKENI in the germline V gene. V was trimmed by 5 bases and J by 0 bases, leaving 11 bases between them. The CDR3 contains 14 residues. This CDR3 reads CASSNRESSYEQYF. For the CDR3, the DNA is TGTGCCAGCTCAAACAGGGAGAGCTCCTACGAGCAGTACTTC.

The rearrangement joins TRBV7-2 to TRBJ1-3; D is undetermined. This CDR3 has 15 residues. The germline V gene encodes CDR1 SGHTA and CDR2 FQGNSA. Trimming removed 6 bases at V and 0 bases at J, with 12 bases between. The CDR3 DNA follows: TGTGCCAGCAGAGGTAGGGAGAGCTCTGGAAACACCATATATTTT. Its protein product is CASRGRESSGNTIYF.

DNA of the CDR3: TGTGCCAGCAGCCGAGCAGCGGGAGGCCCAGATACGCAGTATTTT. Amino acid sequence: CASSRAAGGPDTQYF. The V and J genes are TRBV6-5 and TRBJ2-3; 9 bases match TRBD2. The CDR3 extends over 15 amino acids. Germline loops: CDR1 MNHEY, CDR2 SVGAGI. J lost 4 bases, V lost 6 bases, and 8 bases had no gene match.

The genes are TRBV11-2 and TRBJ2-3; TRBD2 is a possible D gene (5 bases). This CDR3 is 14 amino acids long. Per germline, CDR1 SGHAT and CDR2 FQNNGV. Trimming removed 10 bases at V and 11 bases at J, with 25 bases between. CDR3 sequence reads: CATSLTRTPGRQYF. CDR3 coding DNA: TGTGCCACTTCCCTCACCCGGACTCCCGGCAGGCAGTATTTT.

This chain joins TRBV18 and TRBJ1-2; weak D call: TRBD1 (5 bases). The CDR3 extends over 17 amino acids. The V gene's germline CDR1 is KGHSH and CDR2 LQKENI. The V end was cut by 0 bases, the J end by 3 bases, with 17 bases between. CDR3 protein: CASSPPILQVNYYGYTF. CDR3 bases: TGTGCCAGCTCACCACCGATCCTACAGGTTAACTACTATGGCTACACCTTC.